This T cell receptor (beta chain) was found in a study of T-cell memory formation after mild COVID-19 (dated by TCRdb to about 2021). A note on the overall study: Most TCR sequence clusters were specific to one of the two donors. Longitudinal TCRalpha and TCRbeta repertoire sequencing tracked T-cell clones expanding and contracting after mild COVID-19 in a couple of donors. Two young, previously healthy adult volunteers made up the cohort, one male and one female. The investigation overall reported the following: From day 15 to 85, contracting clones showed balanced CD4/CD8 phenotypes, whereas a second wave of clones that expanded from day 15 to 37 leaned towards CD4+. The study covered only a couple of mild cases, and larger cohorts including severe cases with pre-infection samples were considered necessary. Contracting CD4+ clones were found mainly in CM and EM memory subsets, while CD8+ clones were enriched in EMRA. Some responding clones were found in pre-infection memory, which suggests that pre-existing cross-reactive memory T cells took part in the SARS-CoV-2 response. Whether the second-wave clones peaking on day 37 were SARS-CoV-2 specific was not confirmed.

Ficoll-Paque density gradient centrifugation was the method used to isolate PBMCs. Measured from the cysteine to the phenylalanine, the CDR3 is 12 residues long. The read is trimmed to its CDR3 DNA, 36 bases read in frame from base 1. From the germline V gene, CDR1 is SQVTM and CDR2 is ANQGSEA. V has 7 bases trimmed and J has 3 bases trimmed; junction bases matching no gene number 5. About this clonotype itself: The antigen it recognizes is unknown. Per-nucleotide qualities are absent, and no much larger clonotype sits a single base away.

Sequencing was carried out with an Illumina NovaSeq 6000. TCRalpha and TCRbeta cDNA libraries were built by 5'RACE with constant-segment primers, adding sample barcodes and unique molecular identifiers. RNA was extracted from every sample with Trizol reagent. Library amplification was performed in two PCR steps, and a second sample barcode and Illumina TruSeq adapters were introduced in the second step. Libraries were sequenced on an Illumina NovaSeq with 2 x 150 bp paired-end reads. In the source study's methods: Demultiplexing of reads and collapsing into UMI-guided consensus sequences were performed with migec v1.2.7. Using mixcr v2.1.11, UMI consensuses were aligned to TRA and TRB V and J templates and then assembled into clonotypes. A clonotype was counted as expanded or contracted only when both edgeR and NoisET called the clonotype significant, with the noise models trained on biological replicates. edgeR calls used a false discovery rate-adjusted p below 0.01 and a log2 fold-change threshold of 1. As an exploratory analysis of dynamics, PCA with hierarchical clustering was applied to max-normalized trajectories of the 1000 most abundant clonotypes. The CD4 or CD8 phenotype of responding clones was assigned using the separately sequenced CD4+ and CD8+ repertoires. Using fastp trimming at Q25 and MiXCR clonotype assembly, TCRdb reanalyzed the public sequencing data and kept in-frame beta chains. Every CDR3 protein is listed once, alongside the most common genes and DNA of its rows. These V and J calls are TCRdb output, not the study's own analysis. Here the sample has under 250,000 distinct CDR3 sequences; under 30% occur a single time. The ten largest clonotypes hold 10% to 12% of the sample.

The chain is assembled from TRBV29-1 and TRBJ2-7; a stretch of 8 junction bases matches TRBD1. The source material was PBMCs or a T cell subset sorted from them (not recorded which). This TCR came from an adult woman who had mild COVID-19 (a few samples of this study predate the infection). The sample titles of this study are shuffled in the database, so cell type and time point are left out; the donor was told from shared clones. The CDR3 is CSAGTGVYEQYF. The DNA is as follows: TGCAGCGCCGGGACAGGAGTCTACGAGCAGTACTTC.